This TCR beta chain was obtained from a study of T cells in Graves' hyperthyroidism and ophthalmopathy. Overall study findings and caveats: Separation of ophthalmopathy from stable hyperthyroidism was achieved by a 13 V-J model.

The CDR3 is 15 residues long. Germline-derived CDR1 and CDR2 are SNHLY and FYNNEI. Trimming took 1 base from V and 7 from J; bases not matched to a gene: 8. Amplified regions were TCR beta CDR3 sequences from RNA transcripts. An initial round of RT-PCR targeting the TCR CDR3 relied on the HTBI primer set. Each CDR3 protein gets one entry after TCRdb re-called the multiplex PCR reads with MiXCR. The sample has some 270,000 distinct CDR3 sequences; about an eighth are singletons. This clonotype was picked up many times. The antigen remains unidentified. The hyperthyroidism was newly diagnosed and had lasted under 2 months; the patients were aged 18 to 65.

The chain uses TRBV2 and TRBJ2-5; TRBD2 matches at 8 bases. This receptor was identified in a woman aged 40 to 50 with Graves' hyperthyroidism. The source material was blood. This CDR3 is CASSEGISGTATQYF. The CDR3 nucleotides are TGTGCCAGCAGTGAAGGGATTAGCGGGACGGCGACCCAGTACTTC. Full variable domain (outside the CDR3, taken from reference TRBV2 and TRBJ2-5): EPEVTQTPSHQVTQMGQEVILRCVPISNHLYFYWYRQILGQKVEFLVSFYNNEISEKSEIFDDQFSVERPDGSNFTLKIRSTKLEDSAMYFCASSEGISGTATQYFGPGTRLLVL.